A selection of T cell receptor beta chains follows, all from one sample in a study of shared clonotypes between healthy human individuals. Assay: immunoSEQ multiplex PCR; the TCRdb copy retains only in-frame clones and omits some. Of millions of clones detected, about 92% appear once; the ten largest clones hold approximately 1.7%. Sequencing used naive CD8+ T cells from PBMCs. These receptors were collected from a man aged 18-30 years in good health. Some clones in this sample may be carry-over from other donors' samples. The CDR3 runs from the conserved cysteine through the conserved F or W. D genes are given only for firm matches. Some rows mark clone size as missing; the rest say once, few, many or name a class of expanded clone.

v_call	j_call	clone_size	d_call	cdr3_aa	cdr3_nt
TRBV30	TRBJ2-7	-	TRBD2	CAWSVLSGSSEQYF	TGTGCCTGGAGTGTACTAAGCGGGAGTTCCGAGCAGTACTTC
TRBV9	TRBJ2-1	once	-	CASSPVPGEQFF	TGTGCCAGCAGCCCAGTTCCCGGTGAGCAGTTCTTC
TRBV4-1	TRBJ2-5	-	-	CASSQRSRQETQYF	TGCGCCAGCAGCCAACGGTCACGCCAAGAGACCCAGTACTTC
TRBV12-2	TRBJ2-6	-	-	CASPDRDRSISGANVLTF	TGTGCAAGTCCCGACCGGGACAGGAGCATCTCTGGGGCCAACGTCCTGACTTTC
TRBV29-1	TRBJ2-7	-	-	CSVGETTHEQYF	TGCAGCGTTGGCGAGACCACTCACGAGCAGTACTTC
TRBV9	TRBJ1-2	-	-	CASSTAGKGTYYGYTF	TGTGCCAGCAGCACAGCAGGGAAGGGAACTTACTATGGCTACACCTTC
TRBV7-3	TRBJ2-3	-	-	CASSEGPGATDTQYF	TGTGCCAGCAGCGAGGGGCCGGGGGCCACAGATACGCAGTATTTT
TRBV27	TRBJ2-3	-	TRBD2	CASRGLAGGAADTQYF	TGTGCCAGCCGGGGACTAGCGGGAGGGGCGGCAGATACGCAGTATTTT
TRBV4-3	TRBJ1-2	-	-	CASSQDPVMGTNYGYTF	TGCGCCAGCAGCCAAGATCCGGTCATGGGGACAAACTATGGCTACACCTTC
TRBV6-1	TRBJ2-7	-	TRBD2	CASGYRASGSLF	TGTGCCAGCGGGTATCGGGCTAGCGGGAGTTTGTTC
TRBV29-1	TRBJ1-1	few	-	CSVDSGPEAFF	TGCAGCGTTGACTCTGGCCCTGAAGCTTTCTTT
TRBV13	TRBJ2-5	-	TRBD1	CASSLTGVGEETQYF	TGTGCCAGCAGCTTAACAGGGGTGGGGGAGGAGACCCAGTACTTC
TRBV2	TRBJ2-1	-	-	CASSPKRSSYNEQFF	TGTGCCAGCAGTCCAAAGCGGTCCTCCTACAATGAGCAGTTCTTC
TRBV28	TRBJ1-2	-	TRBD1	CASSFLLPLTGINYGYTF	TGTGCCAGCAGTTTCCTCCTACCCCTGACAGGGATTAACTATGGCTACACCTTC
TRBV9	TRBJ2-1	-	TRBD2	CASRSGLAGPDEQFF	TGTGCCAGCAGGTCGGGACTAGCGGGACCCGATGAGCAGTTCTTC
TRBV7-9	TRBJ1-1	-	-	CASTDDAGMRNTEAFF	TGTGCCAGCACCGACGACGCGGGAATGAGAAACACTGAAGCTTTCTTT
TRBV5-5	TRBJ1-1	-	-	CASSFILGNTEAFF	TGTGCCAGCAGCTTTATATTAGGGAACACTGAAGCTTTCTTT
TRBV4-1	TRBJ1-1	-	-	CASSQEGAGAEAFF	TGCGCCAGCAGCCAGGAGGGAGCCGGGGCTGAAGCTTTCTTT
TRBV5-1	TRBJ1-3	-	TRBD1	CASSIQGAGNTIYF	TGCGCCAGCAGCATACAGGGGGCTGGAAACACCATATATTTT
TRBV9	TRBJ1-3	-	-	CASSLRQAGNTIYF	TGTGCCAGCAGCTTAAGACAGGCTGGAAACACCATATATTTT
TRBV9	TRBJ1-5	-	-	CASSPERGNQPQHF	TGTGCCAGCAGCCCGGAAAGGGGCAATCAGCCCCAGCATTTT
TRBV7-9	TRBJ2-7	-	-	CASSPREYEQYF	TGTGCCAGCAGCCCCAGGGAGTACGAGCAGTACTTC
TRBV5-6	TRBJ2-3	-	TRBD2	CASRLLAGGPTDTQYF	TGTGCCAGCAGGTTACTAGCGGGAGGGCCCACAGATACGCAGTATTTT
TRBV7-6	TRBJ2-7	-	-	CASSLLGGPAYEQYF	TGTGCCAGCAGCTTATTGGGTGGCCCGGCCTACGAGCAGTACTTC
TRBV14	TRBJ2-7	-	TRBD1	CASSPGTGFYEQYF	TGTGCCAGCAGCCCCGGGACAGGGTTCTACGAGCAGTACTTC
TRBV4-1	TRBJ2-1	once	-	CASSQEFQGRNNEQFF	TGCGCCAGCAGCCAGGAATTTCAAGGACGCAACAATGAGCAGTTCTTC
TRBV5-1	TRBJ2-3	-	TRBD1	CASSWDRGTDTQYF	TGCGCCAGCAGCTGGGACAGGGGCACAGATACGCAGTATTTT
TRBV28	TRBJ1-5	-	TRBD1	CASSRPGQGNQPQHF	TGTGCCAGCAGCCGACCGGGACAGGGGAATCAGCCCCAGCATTTT
TRBV27	TRBJ2-5	-	TRBD1	CASTTQNRTGIGQETQYF	TGTGCCAGCACCACACAGAACCGGACAGGGATAGGCCAAGAGACCCAGTACTTC
TRBV4-2	TRBJ2-7	-	-	CASSPRDSRGYEQYF	TGTGCCAGCAGCCCAAGGGACTCCCGAGGCTACGAGCAGTACTTC
TRBV28	TRBJ1-1	-	-	CASSEHGTEAFF	TGTGCCAGCAGTGAACACGGCACTGAAGCTTTCTTT
TRBV5-8	TRBJ2-1	-	TRBD2	CASNQPGGANEQFF	TGTGCCAGCAACCAACCCGGGGGGGCCAATGAGCAGTTCTTC
TRBV27	TRBJ2-7	-	-	CASSLIKGPKLEQYF	TGTGCCAGCAGTTTGATTAAGGGGCCTAAGCTCGAGCAGTACTTC
TRBV5-5	TRBJ2-7	-	TRBD2	CASSLGLAGEQYF	TGTGCCAGCAGCTTGGGGCTAGCGGGGGAGCAGTACTTC
TRBV5-1	TRBJ2-7	-	TRBD1	CASSLGPWDSSYEQYF	TGCGCCAGCAGCTTGGGGCCATGGGACAGCTCCTACGAGCAGTACTTC
TRBV7-2	TRBJ2-5	-	-	CASGSMGRGAETQYF	TGTGCCAGCGGATCCATGGGTCGGGGGGCTGAGACCCAGTACTTC
TRBV28	TRBJ2-7	-	TRBD1	CASSLKNSGTGEQYF	TGTGCCAGCAGTTTAAAGAACTCCGGGACAGGCGAGCAGTACTTC
TRBV5-1	TRBJ2-6	-	-	CASSFAPGSGANVLTF	TGCGCCAGCAGCTTTGCCCCGGGCTCTGGGGCCAACGTCCTGACTTTC
TRBV28	TRBJ2-1	-	TRBD2	CASSSYLGGRAGNEQFF	TGTGCCAGCAGTTCCTATCTTGGCGGGAGGGCCGGCAATGAGCAGTTCTTC
TRBV15	TRBJ1-1	-	-	CATRIAGLNTEAFF	TGTGCCACCCGGATAGCAGGTCTGAACACTGAAGCTTTCTTT